The 12 T cell receptor beta chains below were found in one sample sequenced in a study of metastatic and nonmetastatic thyroid tumors. TCRdb ran MiXCR on the PCR reads. The sample shows fewer than 8,500 clones, roughly 18% of them seen only once. Not a single patient had been given any form of treatment at any point before undergoing thyroid surgery. What was sequenced was adjacent normal tissue. These receptors were collected from a male donor with papillary thyroid cancer or a benign thyroid nodule (not recorded which). Some clones in this sample may be carry-over from other donors' samples.

This clone has ten or more counts. V gene TRBV19 combines with J gene TRBJ2-4; 13 bases match TRBD2. The V and J ends lost 1 base and 9 bases, in that order; junction bases with no gene match: 9. This CDR3 is 17 amino acids long. CDR1 is LNHDA, CDR2 SQIVND, per germline (reference sequence). The CDR3 sequence: CASSIGGLAGEGGIQYF. The CDR3 region has the DNA TGTGCCAGTAGTATAGGCGGACTAGCGGGAGAAGGGGGCATTCAGTACTTC. Complete variable domain (other parts from reference TRBV19 and TRBJ2-4): DGGITQSPKYLFRKEGQNVTLSCEQNLNHDAMYWYRQDPGQGLRLIYYSQIVNDFQKGDIAEGYSVSREKKESFPLTVTSAQKNPTAFYLCASSIGGLAGEGGIQYFGAGTRLSVL.

The chain recombines TRBV20-1 with TRBJ2-7, with D possibly matching TRBD2 (7 bases). CDR1 is DFQATT, CDR2 SNEGSKA, per germline (reference sequence). The CDR3 is made up of 15 amino acids. V shed 0 bases and J shed 5 bases, with 17 bases lying between them. CDR3 bases: TGCAGTGCTAGAGATCCCGGGGGGCCCTTAAACGAGCAGTACTTC. Amino acid sequence: CSARDPGGPLNEQYF.

This sequence joins TRBV20-1 and TRBJ1-1; D gene ambiguous. Germline V gives CDR1 DFQATT, CDR2 SNEGSKA (reference sequence). The V end was cut by 4 bases, the J end by 1 base, with 7 bases between. CDR3 length: 12 amino acids. CDR3 sequence: CSAKRRNTEAFF. In DNA, the CDR3 is TGCAGTGCTAAACGGAGGAACACTGAAGCTTTCTTT.

In this sample, this clone turned up many times. The J gene is TRBJ2-1, the V gene TRBV20-1; D is ambiguous. The CDR3 is made up of 14 amino acids. Trimming pared 0 bases from V and 2 bases from J, leaving 8 bases between. The germline V gene has CDR1 DFQATT and CDR2 SNEGSKA (reference sequence). The CDR3 region is CSARENPTYNEQFF. In DNA form, the CDR3 reads TGCAGTGCTAGAGAGAACCCCACCTACAATGAGCAGTTCTTC.

As to this clone: The same CDR3 can be traced to other DNA sequences in this sample. The chain combines TRBV20-1 with TRBJ2-7, with D perhaps being TRBD1 or TRBD2 (5 bases each). The CDR3 is 15 residues long. V was pared by 6 bases and J by 5 bases, with 23 bases between. CDR1 is DFQATT, CDR2 SNEGSKA, per germline (reference sequence). Here the CDR3 reads CSAVSGAGGQNEQYF. The CDR3 DNA is TGCAGTGCCGTATCCGGGGCAGGTGGTCAGAACGAGCAGTACTTC.

J is TRBJ2-6 and V is TRBV6-1; 9 bases line up with TRBD1. Germline loops: CDR1 MNHNS, CDR2 SASEGT. V gave up 6 bases and J gave up 0 bases; unmatched junction bases: 6. This CDR3 contains 17 residues. The chain's CDR3 is CASRLGQGSSGANVLTF. In nucleotides, the CDR3 is TGTGCCAGCAGACTAGGACAGGGGAGCTCTGGGGCCAACGTCCTGACTTTC.

This chain uses TRBV6-1 with TRBJ1-1; tentatively, D is TRBD1 (5 bases). Germline V CDR1 and CDR2: MNHNS, SASEGT. The CDR3 contains 16 residues. The V and J ends lost 6 bases and 0 bases respectively, with 17 bases between them. The CDR3 sequence: CASSKHGARVNTEAFF. In DNA, the CDR3 is TGTGCCAGCAGCAAACATGGGGCTAGGGTGAACACTGAAGCTTTCTTT.

The chain is built from TRBV20-1 and TRBJ2-1; D may be TRBD2 (6 bases). The CDR3 covers 12 residues. Germline loops: CDR1 DFQATT, CDR2 SNEGSKA (reference sequence). V lost 3 bases and J 9 bases, leaving 12 bases between the germline ends. CDR3 in amino acids: CSASAGGSEQFF. The CDR3 nucleotides are TGCAGTGCTAGCGCCGGGGGAAGTGAGCAGTTCTTC.

About this clone: This may arise from a read error, as a much more abundant clone is one base away. The CDR3 protein is CASGHSRGIAYEQYF. CDR3 nucleotides: TGTGCCAGCGGTCATTCAAGGGGAATAGCCTACGAGCAGTACTTC. This chain connects TRBV12-3 or TRBV12-4 to TRBJ2-7, with D possibly TRBD1 on 5 matching bases. The V gene lost 8 bases and the J gene lost 2 bases, with 19 bases spanning the gap. The CDR3 is made up of 15 amino acids.

This clone was detected only a few times. This sequence joins TRBV6-2 or TRBV6-3 and TRBJ2-7; 9 bases are shared with TRBD2. The V gene's germline CDR1 is MNHEY and CDR2 SVGEGT. The CDR3 has 18 residues. Trimming took 3 bases from V and 1 from J; bases not matched to a gene: 13. Here the CDR3 DNA reads TGTGCCAGCAGTTATAACCTAGCGGGAACTCTACCTTCCTACGAGCAGTACGTC. Its translation is CASSYNLAGTLPSYEQYV.

In this sample, this clone turned up a few times. The chain joins TRBV20-1 to TRBJ1-1; weak D call: TRBD1 (6 bases). This CDR3 has 12 residues. V lost 5 bases and J lost 5, with 12 bases in between. Germline CDR1 is DFQATT and CDR2 is SNEGSKA (reference sequence). The CDR3 nucleotides read TGCAGTGCTCATCCTCAGGGGACTGAAGCTTTCTTT. Amino acid sequence: CSAHPQGTEAFF.

This clone was counted at least ten times. The chain is built from TRBV12-3 or TRBV12-4 and TRBJ1-6, with D perhaps matching TRBD1 (6 bases). Trimming removed 5 bases at V and 10 bases at J, with 18 bases between. The CDR3 totals 15 residues. The CDR3 region has the DNA TGTGCCAGCAGTCAATACAGGGACCCGGTATCACCCCTCCACTTT. This gives the protein CASSQYRDPVSPLHF.